The 26 T cell receptor beta chains presented below share a single source sample, sequenced in a study of blood T cell repertoires in COVID-19. Assay: immunoSEQ multiplex PCR; the TCRdb copy retains only in-frame clones and omits some. The sample yields about 140,000 clones, approximately 87% seen once. Sequences were obtained from peripheral blood. Source of these receptors: a middle-aged woman with acute or convalescent COVID-19.

J is TRBJ2-7 and V is TRBV18, with D possibly matching TRBD2 (5 bases). Trimming cost V 6 bases and J 4 bases, with 16 bases left between them. Germline V gene sequence: CDR1 KGHSH, CDR2 LQKENI. The CDR3 is 14 residues long. CDR3 residues: CASSPVGGSYEQYF. CDR3 DNA: TGTGCCAGCTCCCCCGTCGGAGGAAGTTACGAGCAGTACTTC. Together with reference TRBV18 and TRBJ2-7, the CDR3 gives the full variable domain: NAGVMQNPRHLVRRRGQEARLRCSPMKGHSHVYWYRQLPEEGLKFMVYLQKENIIDESGMPKERFSAEFPKEGPSILRIQQVVRGDSAAYFCASSPVGGSYEQYFGPGTRLTVT.

The rearrangement joins TRBV29-1 to TRBJ1-1; tentative D call: TRBD1 (5 bases). Trimming cost V 1 base and J 9 bases, with 18 bases left between them. From germline, CDR1 is SQVTM and CDR2 ANQGSEA. This CDR3 spans 14 amino acids. Here the CDR3 DNA reads TGCAGCGTTGAAGTAAGAGACAGACTCCTGAAAGCTTTCTTT. Its protein product is CSVEVRDRLLKAFF. The whole variable domain, filled in from reference TRBV29-1 and TRBJ1-1, reads SAVISQKPSRDICQRGTSLTIQCQVDSQVTMMFWYRQQPGQSLTLIATANQGSEATYESGFVIDKFPISRPNLTFSTLTVSNMSPEDSSIYLCSVEVRDRLLKAFFGQGTRLTVV.

In the case of this clone: No DNA is shown, since the ends of the CDR3 on it are uncertain; the CDR3 is the one TCRdb lists. The chain recombines TRBV7-9 with TRBJ1-1; the listed D gene, TRBD1, was not tested against the DNA. Ends included, the CDR3 has 12 residues. Per germline, CDR1 SEHNR and CDR2 FQNEAQ (reference sequence). The CDR3 loop is CASSVGQGTPFF.

The chain has TRBV27 and TRBJ2-3, with TRBD1 as a possible D gene (6 bases). Per the germline V gene, CDR1 is MNHEY and CDR2 is SMNVEV (reference sequence). V lost 4 bases and J lost 1, with 15 bases in between. This CDR3 comprises 16 residues. For the CDR3, the DNA is TGTGCCAGCAGTTGGGGGCGTGGGACGCGCACAGATACGCAGTATTTT. Protein sequence: CASSWGRGTRTDTQYF.

The sample holds many counts of this clone. The rearrangement joins TRBV5-1 to TRBJ1-2, with D tentatively TRBD1 (6 bases). Germline V gene lookup returns CDR1 SGHRS and CDR2 YFSETQ. The CDR3 runs 14 residues. Trimming stripped 4 bases from V and 3 bases from J, with 13 bases between. The CDR3 DNA reads as TGCGCCAGCAGCCGAACAGGGACGGACTATGGCTACACCTTC. This encodes CASSRTGTDYGYTF.

CDR3 in DNA: TGTGCCACCAGTGATTTGGCAGGGGAAGGGGCCCCCACAGATACGCAGTATTTT. It yields the protein CATSDLAGEGAPTDTQYF. The rearrangement joins TRBV24-1 to TRBJ2-3, with a tentative D call TRBD1 (6 bases). Germline V gives CDR1 KGHDR, CDR2 SFDVKD. The CDR3 has 18 residues. Deletions cut 0 bases from V and 2 bases from J, with 17 bases between.

The genes are TRBV6-5 and TRBJ2-5, with 11 bases lining up with TRBD1. Germline V gives CDR1 MNHEY, CDR2 SVGAGI. This CDR3 contains 15 residues. Losses at the gene ends were 6 bases for V and 3 bases for J; bases not matched to a gene: 6. In DNA form, the CDR3 reads TGTGCCAGCAGCCGGACAGGGGGCTTGGAAGAGACCCAGTACTTC. Residues: CASSRTGGLEETQYF.

The chain carries TRBV5-4 and TRBJ2-3; 10 bases fit TRBD2. Trimming removed 3 bases from V and 8 bases from J; junction bases left unmatched: 6. Germline V gene sequence: CDR1 SGHNT, CDR2 YYREEE (reference sequence). The CDR3 has 14 residues. CDR3 nucleotide sequence: TGTGCCAGCAGCTCGGGACTAGCGACGGGTACGCAGTATTTT. Translating it yields CASSSGLATGTQYF.

The CDR3 spells CASRRGQGANTGELFF. The CDR3 nucleotides are TGTGCCAGCAGACGCGGACAGGGAGCGAACACCGGGGAGCTGTTTTTT. The rearrangement uses TRBV27 and TRBJ2-2; TRBD1 agrees at 8 bases. Looked up from germline, CDR1 is MNHEY and CDR2 is SMNVEV (reference sequence). The CDR3 length is 16 residues. J was trimmed by 0 bases and V by 6 bases; bases with no gene match: 6.

In its sample, this clone was seen once. The gene calls are TRBV5-4 and TRBJ1-3; no clear D. Germline loops: CDR1 SGHNT, CDR2 YYREEE (reference sequence). The CDR3 covers 15 residues. V was shortened by 4 bases and J by 0 bases, with 11 bases between the two germline ends. The CDR3 nucleotides are TGTGCCAGCAGCCAAGACACGAGCTCTGGAAACACCATATATTTT. It yields the protein CASSQDTSSGNTIYF.

The rearrangement links TRBV18 to TRBJ2-3; 8 nucleotides match TRBD1. After removal of 0 bases from V and 4 bases from J, the junction contained 3 bases not matched to a gene. Germline CDR1 is KGHSH and CDR2 is LQKENI. This CDR3 region has 15 residues. CDR3 amino acids: CASSPPGQAADTQYF. CDR3 coding DNA: TGTGCCAGCTCACCACCGGGACAGGCGGCAGATACGCAGTATTTT.

The rearrangement links TRBV6-2 or TRBV6-3 to TRBJ1-5; D may be TRBD1 (6 bases). The germline V gene encodes CDR1 MNHEY and CDR2 SVGEGT. Trimming cost V 2 bases and J 4 bases, with 18 bases left between them. The CDR3 sequence is 17 residues long. DNA for the CDR3: TGTGCCAGCAGTTACACCCACAGGGTTAGTAGGAATCAGCCCCAGCATTTT. Protein product: CASSYTHRVSRNQPQHF.

This clone has just a few counts. The same CDR3 can be traced to other DNA sequences in this sample. This chain links TRBV6-4 with TRBJ1-1, with D hard to call. Germline lookup yields CDR1 MRHNA and CDR2 SNTAGT. V dropped 0 bases and J dropped 2 bases, with 4 bases sitting between them. This CDR3 is built from 13 residues. CDR3 amino acids: CASSDSANTEAFF. DNA of the CDR3: TGTGCCAGCAGTGACTCGGCCAACACTGAAGCTTTCTTT.

The chain is built from TRBV5-6 and TRBJ2-5, with TRBD1 as a possible D gene (7 bases). The ends were cut back, 0 bases at V and 2 bases at J, with 14 bases in the middle. This CDR3 has 16 amino acids. Germline CDR1 reads SGHDT; CDR2 reads YYEEEE. The CDR3 nucleotides are TGTGCCAGCAGCTTGGCAGGGGGGTCTCGACAAGAGACCCAGTACTTC. It encodes CASSLAGGSRQETQYF.

Only a few counts were recorded for this clone. The chain combines TRBV5-3 with TRBJ1-2, with TRBD1 matching over 7 bases. TRBV5-3 is identified as an open reading frame with a role that is uncertain. After removal of 5 bases from V and 2 bases from J, the junction contained 12 bases not matched to a gene. The CDR3 runs to 16 residues. CDR3 bases: TGTGCCAGAAGATTAGGGACAGCGGGAGTCAACTATGGCTACACCTTC. It is translated as CARRLGTAGVNYGYTF.

The V and J genes are TRBV27 and TRBJ2-3, with 9 bases aligning to TRBD1. The trim removed 5 bases at V and 3 bases at J, leaving 9 bases unmatched. The CDR3 spans 16 residues. Germline CDR1 reads MNHEY; CDR2 reads SMNVEV (reference sequence). The CDR3 nucleotides are TGTGCCAGCAGTATAGGGACAGGGTTGGTAACAGATACGCAGTATTTT. It yields the protein CASSIGTGLVTDTQYF.

The chain couples TRBV3-1 (or the pseudogene TRBV3-2) to TRBJ1-6, with a possible D match to TRBD1 (5 bases). The CDR3 covers 16 residues. V was clipped by 0 bases and J by 8 bases, with 14 bases between them. The germline V gene encodes CDR1 LGHDT and CDR2 YNNKEL (reference sequence). In nucleotides, the CDR3 is TGTGCCAGCAGCCAAGATCTACCAGGCAGGGATTCACCCCTCCACTTT. Encoded protein: CASSQDLPGRDSPLHF.

This clone was seen just once. The chain recombines TRBV3-1 (or the pseudogene TRBV3-2) with TRBJ2-7; TRBD1 matches at 11 bases. After removal of 4 bases from V and 2 bases from J, the junction contained 1 base not matched to a gene. Germline CDR1 LGHDT, CDR2 YNNKEL (reference sequence). This CDR3 region has 14 residues. In DNA form, the CDR3 reads TGTGCCAGCAGCCGGACAGGGGGCACCTACGAGCAGTACTTC. Protein: CASSRTGGTYEQYF.

A few counts support this clone. The chain employs TRBV19 and TRBJ2-2; 7 bases are a match to TRBD1. Germline-derived CDR1 and CDR2 are LNHDA and SQIVND (reference sequence). The CDR3 is 15 residues long. With 5 bases clipped from V and 2 bases from J, the junction kept 5 bases outside the gene matches. The CDR3 bases are TGTGCCAGTAGTGTACGGACAGGCAACACCGGGGAGCTGTTTTTT. The encoded protein is CASSVRTGNTGELFF.

The chain carries TRBV6-5 and TRBJ2-2, with 7 bases lining up with TRBD1. Losses at the gene ends were 4 bases for V and 1 base for J; bases not matched to a gene: 3. CDR3 size: 15 residues. CDR1 MNHEY and CDR2 SVGAGI come from the germline V gene. CDR3 loop: CASSSRQGNTGELFF. The DNA for the CDR3 is TGTGCCAGCAGTTCCCGACAGGGGAACACCGGGGAGCTGTTTTTT.

V and J are TRBV27 and TRBJ2-6, with 7 bases that match TRBD1. CDR1 is MNHEY, CDR2 SMNVEV, per germline (reference sequence). Germline trimming cut 6 bases from V and 7 bases from J; bases unmatched to any gene: 6. CDR3 length: 14 amino acids. The CDR3 region has the DNA TGTGCCAGCAGCTGGGACAGTAGAGCCAACGTCCTGACTTTC. Translating it yields CASSWDSRANVLTF.

This sequence joins TRBV10-3 and TRBJ1-2; no reliable D call. Germline CDR1 ENHRY, CDR2 SYGVKD. This CDR3 spans 14 amino acids. V was trimmed by 4 bases and J by 5 bases, leaving 14 bases between them. The CDR3: CAISGARNEYGYTF. The CDR3 DNA reads TGTGCCATCAGTGGGGCACGGAATGAATATGGCTACACCTTC.

This chain joins TRBV9 and TRBJ2-1; the D is unclear. The CDR3 is made up of 13 amino acids. CDR1 is SGDLS, CDR2 YYNGEE, per germline. Trimming took 4 bases from V and 6 from J, leaving 11 bases between them. The CDR3, as DNA: TGTGCCAGCAGCCCCCCCGCGGCCAATGAGCAGTTCTTC. This sequence encodes CASSPPAANEQFF.

The sample holds a few counts of this clone. This same CDR3 is encoded by further DNA sequences in the sample. V is TRBV15 and J is TRBJ1-4; possible D gene TRBD1, 6 bases. CDR1 is LNHNV and CDR2 is YYDKDF in the germline V gene (reference sequence). This CDR3 has 16 residues. V was trimmed by 0 bases and J by 0 bases, leaving 8 bases between them. As DNA, the CDR3 is TGTGCCACCAGCAGAGACAGGGGCGCAACTAATGAAAAACTGTTTTTT. This encodes CATSRDRGATNEKLFF.

The chain carries TRBV30 and TRBJ2-7; 7 nucleotides line up with TRBD1. There are 13 residues in the CDR3. Germline lookup yields CDR1 GTSNPN and CDR2 SVGIG (reference sequence). V gave up 3 bases and J gave up 3 bases; unmatched junction bases: 5. CDR3 nucleotides: TGTGCCTGGAGAGGGGGACAGAGCTACGAGCAGTACTTC. It specifies CAWRGGQSYEQYF.

The chain joins TRBV6-5 to TRBJ2-2; D unclear. Germline V gene data show CDR1 as MNHEY and CDR2 as SVGAGI. CDR3 length: 15 residues. V lost 1 base, J lost 2 bases, and 8 bases lay in between. CDR3 residues: CASSYLIDNTGELFF. CDR3 coding DNA: TGTGCCAGCAGTTACTTGATAGATAACACCGGGGAGCTGTTTTTT.